Below are 10 T cell receptor beta chains sequenced from a single sample in a study of siplizumab effects on memory and regulatory T cells. Profiled with immunoSEQ multiplex PCR; TCRdb holds only in-frame clones, not every one. The table lists about 100,000 clones, about 90% of them singletons. Sequences were obtained from Tregs sorted from blood. These receptors all stem from a human donor in good health.

V usage is TRBV15 and J usage is TRBJ2-5; no clear D. This CDR3 contains 14 residues. The V gene's germline CDR1 is LNHNV and CDR2 YYDKDF (reference sequence). V dropped 3 bases and J dropped 5 bases, with 13 bases sitting between them. CDR3 coding DNA: TGTGCCACCAGCAGTCAAGAAGGATGGGAGACCCAGTACTTC. Translated: CATSSQEGWETQYF.

The V and J genes are TRBV4-2 and TRBJ2-1; D is perhaps TRBD2 (6 bases). Trimming took off 0 bases at V and 8 bases at J, with 11 bases between the two ends. Germline assignment: CDR1 LGHNA and CDR2 YNFKEQ. This CDR3 has 14 amino acids. The CDR3 bases are TGTGCCAGCAGCCAAGATGGGAGGACGGATGAGCAGTTCTTC. Amino acids: CASSQDGRTDEQFF.

This clone was observed a handful of times. The chain combines TRBV11-1 with TRBJ1-1; no clear D. CDR1 and CDR2 (germline): SGHAT, FQDESV (reference sequence). CDR3 size: 15 residues. V lost 2 bases to trimming and J lost 0 bases, with 10 bases between them. This CDR3 reads CASSLFEGLNTEAFF. The CDR3 DNA sequence: TGTGCCAGCAGCTTATTCGAAGGGCTGAACACTGAAGCTTTCTTT.

This clone was seen a single time. The CDR3, as DNA: TGTGCCAGCAGCTTCCGGACTAGCGGGTCCTCAGATACGCAGTATTTT. It yields the protein CASSFRTSGSSDTQYF. The V gene is TRBV7-8, the J gene TRBJ2-3, with 11 bases aligning to TRBD2. The V gene end was trimmed by 3 bases and the J gene end by 4 bases; junction bases not matched to a gene: 6. The CDR3 runs 16 residues. Germline CDR1 is SGHVS and CDR2 is FQNEAQ.

The J gene is TRBJ2-1, the V gene TRBV28, with 11 nucleotides matching TRBD1. The CDR3 runs to 16 residues. CDR1 MDHEN and CDR2 SYDVKM come from the germline V gene. The ends lost 2 bases at V and 4 bases at J; junction bases unmatched: 4. The CDR3 sequence is CASSLTGTGGYNEQFF. As DNA, the CDR3 is TGTGCCAGCAGTTTAACCGGGACAGGGGGTTACAATGAGCAGTTCTTC.

The chain recombines TRBV7-4 with TRBJ2-1, with D possibly TRBD2 on 6 matching bases. Germline V CDR1 and CDR2: SGHVT, SQSDAQ. The CDR3 consists of 16 residues. V lost 2 bases, J lost 3 bases, and 14 bases lay in between. The CDR3 DNA follows: TGTGCCAGCAGCTTACCGGGACTTGGGGTCTACAATGAGCAGTTCTTC. Translating gives CASSLPGLGVYNEQFF.

V and J are TRBV27 and TRBJ2-7; 7 positions match TRBD1. This CDR3 has 12 amino acids. The V and J ends lost 5 bases and 6 bases, in that order; junction bases with no gene match: 4. The V gene's germline CDR1 is MNHEY and CDR2 SMNVEV (reference sequence). This chain's CDR3 is CASSRTGSEQYF. CDR3 bases: TGTGCCAGCAGTCGGACAGGTAGCGAGCAGTACTTC.

A word on this clone: At one of its ends the junction is not consistent with the germline gene, which may arise from a read error. The chain employs TRBV29-1 and TRBJ2-1; 8 nucleotides agree with TRBD2. Germline V CDR1 and CDR2: SQVTM, ANQGSEA. The CDR3 has 14 residues. The CDR3 nucleotides read TGCAGCGTTGTGAGCGGGAGCTCCTGCAATGAGCAGTTCTTC. This codes for CSVVSGSSCNEQFF.

The chain uses TRBV11-2 and TRBJ1-2, with 9 bases lining up with TRBD1. J lost 8 bases, V lost 1 base, and 5 bases had no gene match. The CDR3 loop spans 14 amino acids. Germline V gene sequence: CDR1 SGHAT, CDR2 FQNNGV. The CDR3: CASSLAGQGGGYTF. The CDR3 DNA is TGTGCCAGCAGCTTAGCGGGACAGGGAGGAGGCTACACCTTC.

The gene calls are TRBV28 and TRBJ1-1; D is ambiguous. Germline-derived CDR1 and CDR2 are MDHEN and SYDVKM. V was clipped by 6 bases and J by 6 bases, with 17 bases between them. CDR3 size: 14 residues. CDR3 in DNA: TGTGCCAGCAGACCCCCAGGAGTTTCCCCTGAAGCTTTCTTT. This gives the protein CASRPPGVSPEAFF.